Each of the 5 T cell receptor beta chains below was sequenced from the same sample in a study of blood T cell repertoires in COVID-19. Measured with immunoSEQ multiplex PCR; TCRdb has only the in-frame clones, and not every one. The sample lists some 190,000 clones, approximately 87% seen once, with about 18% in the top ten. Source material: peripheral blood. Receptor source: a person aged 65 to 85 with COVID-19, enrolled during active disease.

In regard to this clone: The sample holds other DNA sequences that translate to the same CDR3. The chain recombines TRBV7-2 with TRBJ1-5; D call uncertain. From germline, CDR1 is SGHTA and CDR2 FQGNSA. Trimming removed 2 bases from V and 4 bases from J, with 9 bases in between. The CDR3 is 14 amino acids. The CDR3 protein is CASSLRSGNQPQHF. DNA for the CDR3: TGTGCCAGCAGCTTACGGTCGGGGAATCAGCCCCAGCATTTT.

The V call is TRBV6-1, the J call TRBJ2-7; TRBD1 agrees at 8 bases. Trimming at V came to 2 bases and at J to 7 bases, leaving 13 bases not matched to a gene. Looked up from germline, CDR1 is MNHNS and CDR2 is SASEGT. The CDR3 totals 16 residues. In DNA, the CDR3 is TGTGCCAGCAGTGAATATGGGACAGGTATATCGTCTGAGCAGTACTTC. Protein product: CASSEYGTGISSEQYF.

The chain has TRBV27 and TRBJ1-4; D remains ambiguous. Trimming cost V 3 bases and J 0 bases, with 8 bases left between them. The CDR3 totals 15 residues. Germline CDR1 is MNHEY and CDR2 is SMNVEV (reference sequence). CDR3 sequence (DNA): TGTGCCAGCAGTTTTCGAGCAACAACTAATGAAAAACTGTTTTTT. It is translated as CASSFRATTNEKLFF. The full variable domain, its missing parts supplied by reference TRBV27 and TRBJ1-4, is EAQVTQNPRYLITVTGKKLTVTCSQNMNHEYMSWYRQDPGLGLRQIYYSMNVEVTDKGDVPEGYKVSRKEKRNFPLILESPSPNQTSLYFCASSFRATTNEKLFFGSGTQLSVL.

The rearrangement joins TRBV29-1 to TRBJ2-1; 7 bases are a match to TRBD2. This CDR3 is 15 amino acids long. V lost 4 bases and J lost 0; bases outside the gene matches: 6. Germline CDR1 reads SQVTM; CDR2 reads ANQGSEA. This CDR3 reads CSVGAGGSSYNEQFF. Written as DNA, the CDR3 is TGCAGCGTTGGGGCTGGCGGGAGCTCCTACAATGAGCAGTTCTTC.

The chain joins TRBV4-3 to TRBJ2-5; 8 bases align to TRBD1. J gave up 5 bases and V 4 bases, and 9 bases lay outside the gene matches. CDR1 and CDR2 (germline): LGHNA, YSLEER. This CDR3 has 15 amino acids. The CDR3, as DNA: TGCGCCAGCAGCCCCCGGAGGACAGGGAGGGAGACCCAGTACTTC. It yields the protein CASSPRRTGRETQYF.